This T cell receptor beta chain was observed in a study of regulatory T cells in long-lasting Graves disease. Time point meaning: persistent/refractory GD, antithyroid drugs over 5 years with positive TRAb. RNA isolated from PBMCs was used to make the TCR library. This clonotype has more than one count but fewer than ten. Its specificity is not known. Notes on the study in general: Less diverse TCR repertoires were seen in persistent Graves' patients than in newly diagnosed ones. Persistent disease preferred TRBV28, TRBJ1-2 and TRBJ2-5; new disease, TRBV20-1 and TRBJ2-1.

The V gene's germline CDR1 is MNHEY and CDR2 SVGAGI. Trimming stripped 2 bases from V and 8 bases from J, with 10 bases between. This CDR3 region has 13 residues. Arm-PCR of CDR3 regions with iRepertoire HTBI primers generated TCR beta libraries. TCRdb called the multiplex PCR reads again in MiXCR, with one record for every CDR3 protein. Among 700,000 or so distinct CDR3 sequences, roughly 30% were seen once, and the ten largest hold around 40%. The sample consisted of peripheral blood mononuclear cells (PBMCs), taken when the disease was refractory, from a patient treated with antithyroid drugs. The receptor was derived from a female donor with Graves disease. This chain uses TRBV6-5 with TRBJ2-4; tentatively, D is TRBD1 (6 bases). The CDR3 DNA reads TGTGCCAGCAGTTACGGGGGCATGGACATTCAGTACTTC. The encoded protein is CASSYGGMDIQYF.